Below, 9 T cell receptor beta chains from the same sample are listed, as sequenced in a study of cytomegalovirus exposure and HLA in healthy donors. Researchers ran the PCR with 60 Vbeta and 13 Jbeta primers. The assay was immunoSEQ multiplex PCR, and TCRdb's table has in-frame clones only and misses some. Of 90,000 to 100,000 clones in the sample, about 80% were seen once. Sequenced sample: PBMCs. These receptors were taken from a man in his forties in good health and CMV-seronegative.

This clone was counted a few times. V gene TRBV5-5 combines with J gene TRBJ1-2; D unresolved. The germline gives CDR1 SGHKS, CDR2 YYEKEE (reference sequence). The germline V and J ends were trimmed by 2 bases and 6 bases, with 17 bases remaining between them. The CDR3 covers 15 residues. The CDR3 spells CASSFAGSGTDGYTF. CDR3 nucleotides: TGTGCCAGCAGCTTTGCCGGGTCCGGAACGGATGGCTACACCTTC.

The genes are TRBV19 and TRBJ1-6; no firm D call. With 4 bases removed from V and 9 bases from J, the gap between germline ends came to 22 bases. Germline CDR1 is LNHDA and CDR2 is SQIVND (reference sequence). The CDR3 is 17 residues long. CDR3 DNA: TGTGCCAGTAGTACGAGTTATTTTGTTATCGACACTTCACCCCTCCACTTT. Amino acid sequence: CASSTSYFVIDTSPLHF.

This clone was observed once. The V call is TRBV19, the J call TRBJ2-7, with D maybe TRBD2 (5 bases). Trimming took 3 bases from V and 3 from J, leaving 12 bases between them. Germline-derived CDR1 and CDR2 are LNHDA and SQIVND (reference sequence). This CDR3 comprises 14 residues. The CDR3 loop is CASSMATGNYEQYF. The CDR3 DNA reads TGTGCCAGTAGTATGGCTACCGGGAACTACGAGCAGTACTTC. Supplemented by reference TRBV19 and TRBJ2-7, the full variable domain reads DGGITQSPKYLFRKEGQNVTLSCEQNLNHDAMYWYRQDPGQGLRLIYYSQIVNDFQKGDIAEGYSVSREKKESFPLTVTSAQKNPTAFYLCASSMATGNYEQYFGPGTRLTVT.

The V call is TRBV10-2, the J call TRBJ2-1; TRBD2 agrees at 8 bases. The CDR3 contains 16 residues. Germline V gene sequence: CDR1 WSHSY, CDR2 SAAADI. Losses at the gene ends were 3 bases for V and 6 bases for J; bases not matched to a gene: 10. CDR3 bases: TGCGCCAGCAGTGAACCGGGGGGGCCTTTTATCAATGAGCAGTTCTTC. This encodes CASSEPGGPFINEQFF.

This clone was observed a few times. This chain uses TRBV4-3 with TRBJ2-4; 10 bases match TRBD1. Losses at the gene ends were 1 base for V and 3 bases for J; bases not matched to a gene: 12. The CDR3 sequence is 19 residues long. Germline loops: CDR1 LGHNA, CDR2 YSLEER. This CDR3 is CASSQAYLSGTGDKNIQYF. The CDR3, as DNA: TGCGCCAGCAGCCAAGCATATTTGTCGGGGACAGGGGACAAAAACATTCAGTACTTC.

This clone was detected a few times. The rearrangement uses TRBV6-6 and TRBJ2-7, with D possibly TRBD1 on 6 matching bases. V lost 7 bases to trimming and J lost 4 bases, with 11 bases between them. The length of the CDR3 is 12 residues. The germline V gene has CDR1 MNHNY and CDR2 SVGAGI (reference sequence). The CDR3 loop is CASNLQGYEQYF. DNA for the CDR3: TGTGCCAGCAACCTACAGGGTTACGAGCAGTACTTC.

The J gene is TRBJ1-1, the V gene TRBV27, with TRBD1 matching 7 bases. The CDR3 length is 14 residues. Germline loops: CDR1 MNHEY, CDR2 SMNVEV (reference sequence). V gave up 6 bases and J gave up 1 base; unmatched junction bases: 5. The CDR3 reads CASSPGQQNTEAFF. In DNA, the CDR3 is TGTGCCAGCAGCCCGGGACAGCAGAACACTGAAGCTTTCTTT.

The rearrangement uses TRBV19 and TRBJ1-5, with D hard to call. V was pared by 5 bases and J by 6 bases, with 8 bases between. This CDR3 comprises 12 residues. Germline-derived CDR1 and CDR2 are LNHDA and SQIVND (reference sequence). The CDR3 DNA reads as TGTGCCAGTAGTGTACTCCCTCAGCCCCAGCATTTT. The encoded protein is CASSVLPQPQHF.

The chain links TRBV7-2 to TRBJ2-7, with TRBD1 matching 8 bases. CDR1 is SGHTA, CDR2 FQGNSA, per germline. Trimming removed 5 bases from V and 4 bases from J; junction bases left unmatched: 10. This CDR3 comprises 15 residues. CDR3 DNA sequence: TGTGCCAGCAGCCGGACTGGACAGGGTCGATACGAGCAGTACTTC. It encodes CASSRTGQGRYEQYF.